This T cell receptor beta chain was recorded in a study of spatial heterogeneity in lung cancer. Whole-study context: The donors comprised 60 to 80 untreated early-stage non-small cell lung cancer patients. Available PBMC from follow-up, collected a median of about 25 months after resection, underwent sequencing.

The CDR3 is 16 amino acids. In germline, CDR1 is ENHRY, CDR2 SYGVKD. V was clipped by 3 bases and J by 3 bases, with 18 bases between them. Each TCR cDNA molecule carried a unique molecular identifier. TCRdb reanalysed the 5' RACE reads using MiXCR and keeps one entry per CDR3 protein. The sample consists of about 16,000 distinct CDR3 sequences, about 6% of them appearing once. Time point: blood at routine non-recurrence follow-up after resection. Sequencing of whole RNA from tumor, nontumor lung or frozen PBMC involved no sorting. The sequences come from PBMCs, collected at follow-up. This receptor was taken from a male donor with early-stage non-small cell lung cancer. V and J are TRBV10-3 and TRBJ2-7; tentatively, D is TRBD2 (5 bases). CDR3 coding DNA: TGTGCCATCAGTGATATTAATAGCGCGAGCATCTACGAGCAGTACTTC. Amino acids: CAISDINSASIYEQYF.